These T cell receptor beta chains were read from a single sample in a study of T-cell reconstitution after alpha-beta-depleted transplantation in children. A single record per CDR3 protein comes from TCRdb applying MiXCR to the PCR reads. This table has more than 500,000 distinct CDR3 sequences, roughly 10% appearing once. This specimen consisted of PBMCs, mostly from graft donor cells, obtained 180 days after TCRalphabeta/CD19-depleted stem cell transplant. These receptors originate from a female patient between 2 and 15 years old who had a stem cell transplant for aplastic anemia, so the T cells may come from the graft donor. CDR3s include the opening cysteine and the closing phenylalanine or tryptophan. Fields, in order: clone size, CDR3 length, V gene, D gene, J gene, CDR3 DNA, CDR3 protein. A D gene is named only where the DNA matches it firmly. Clone size, where shown, is once, few, many, or a class for clones that have expanded.

>-|17|TRBV7-3|-|TRBJ2-5
TGTGCCAGCAGCCAGGGTAGGGCTCCTTGGTACCAAGAGACCCAGTACTTC
CASSQGRAPWYQETQYF
>many|15|TRBV27|TRBD2|TRBJ2-3
TGTGCCAGCAGTTTACTAGCGGGAAACACAGATACGCAGTATTTT
CASSLLAGNTDTQYF
>few|14|TRBV27|-|TRBJ2-7
TGTGCCAGCAGTGGACGGGGTCCGGCTTACGAGCAGTACTTC
CASSGRGPAYEQYF
>-|16|TRBV7-9|TRBD2|TRBJ2-2
TGTGCCAGCAGCTTCCTACTAGCGGGACACACCGGGGAGCTGTTTTTT
CASSFLLAGHTGELFF
>many|16|TRBV3-1|-|TRBJ2-3
TGTGCCAGCAGCCCACAGGGACCCTTGGGCACAGATACGCAGTATTTT
CASSPQGPLGTDTQYF
>-|12|TRBV20-1|-|TRBJ2-5
TGCAGTGCTAGTCCCCGCGGGAAGACCCAGTACTTC
CSASPRGKTQYF
>-|17|TRBV9|TRBD2|TRBJ2-2
TGTGCCAGCAGCTTAGCGGGGTCCAGAGGGATAGGCCGGGAGCTGTTTTTT
CASSLAGSRGIGRELFF
>-|15|TRBV5-1|TRBD2|TRBJ2-5
TGCGCCAGCAGCTTGGAGTTTCCGGGAGGGGAGACCCAGTACTTC
CASSLEFPGGETQYF
>once|17|TRBV20-1|TRBD1|TRBJ1-6
TGCAGTGCTTCCCGACAGGGGCGGGGGGGCTATAATTCACCCCTCCACTTT
CSASRQGRGGYNSPLHF
>few|15|TRBV20-1|TRBD1|TRBJ2-1
TGCAGTGCTAGAGCCTCCGGGACAGGGATAAGAGGACAGTTCTTC
CSARASGTGIRGQFF
>few|16|TRBV10-3|TRBD2|TRBJ2-7
TGTGCCATCAGTGAGTCGGGACTAGCGGGAGTAAGCGAGCAGTACTTC
CAISESGLAGVSEQYF
>-|13|TRBV29-1|-|TRBJ1-4
TGCAGCGTGGTGTGGGGGGCTAATGAAAAACTGTTTTTT
CSVVWGANEKLFF
>few|16|TRBV4-3|TRBD2|TRBJ2-3
TGCGCCAGCACCTTTACCCTAGCGGCCCTCACAGATACGCAGTATTTT
CASTFTLAALTDTQYF
>many|15|TRBV5-1|-|TRBJ2-1
TGCGCCAGCAGCCCCTCCCCAGGGGCCTACAATGAGCAGTTCTTC
CASSPSPGAYNEQFF
>few|12|TRBV6-5|-|TRBJ2-1
TGTGCCAGCAGTACCAAGCCCAATGAGCAGTTCTTC
CASSTKPNEQFF
>many|18|TRBV3-1|TRBD1|TRBJ2-3
TGTGCCAGCAGCCAAGTTGGCCCGGGACAGTATAACACAGATACGCAGTATTTT
CASSQVGPGQYNTDTQYF
>-|13|TRBV7-8|-|TRBJ1-1
TGTGCCAGCAGCGGATCTGTACAGAAAGAAGCTTTCTTT
CASSGSVQKEAFF
>few|13|TRBV29-1|-|TRBJ1-5
TGCAGCGCTCGTATTGGGGGCAGTCAGCCCCAGCATTTT
CSARIGGSQPQHF
>-|16|TRBV9|TRBD1|TRBJ2-2
TGTGCCAGCAGCGCCCTCCGGGACAGAGGATTCGGGGAGCTGTTTTTT
CASSALRDRGFGELFF
>-|13|TRBV3-1|-|TRBJ1-1
TGTGCCAGCAGCCACCCCGGGGGAACTGAAGCTTTCTTT
CASSHPGGTEAFF
>few|17|TRBV11-2|TRBD2|TRBJ2-1
TGTGCCAGCAGCCCACGGACTAGCGGGAGTGCTTACAATGAGCAGTTCTTC
CASSPRTSGSAYNEQFF
>few|16|TRBV20-1|TRBD2|TRBJ2-1
TGCAGTGCTAGTATCCCCTCTCGGGGGGTCTACAATGAGCAGTTCTTC
CSASIPSRGVYNEQFF
>many|16|TRBV15|TRBD2|TRBJ2-5
TGTGCCACCAGCAGAGATACCCCGGGGGGCCAAGAGACCCAGTACTTC
CATSRDTPGGQETQYF
>few|13|TRBV20-1|-|TRBJ1-5
TGCAGTGCTAGACACTATAGCAATCAGCCCCAGCATTTT
CSARHYSNQPQHF
>many|13|TRBV28|-|TRBJ2-5
TGTGCCAGCAGTTTTAGTCGTTTAGAGACCCAGTACTTC
CASSFSRLETQYF
>-|13|TRBV20-1|-|TRBJ2-3
TGCAGTGCTAGAGATCGGGTTAGGGAAACGCAGTATTTT
CSARDRVRETQYF
>-|12|TRBV7-9|-|TRBJ2-7
TGTGCCAGCAGCCGTAACTCCTACGAGCAGTACTTC
CASSRNSYEQYF
>-|16|TRBV20-1|TRBD1|TRBJ2-4
TGCAGTGCTAGGTCGACAGGGGGCCACGCCAAAAACATTCAGTACTTC
CSARSTGGHAKNIQYF
>-|13|TRBV4-3|-|TRBJ1-1
TGCGCCAGCAGCCAAGTTCAAAACACTGAAGCTTTCTTT
CASSQVQNTEAFF
>few|11|TRBV20-1|-|TRBJ2-5
TGCAGTGCTAGGGCCCCGAAGACCCAGTACTTC
CSARAPKTQYF
>few|15|TRBV7-9|-|TRBJ1-5
TGTGCCAGCAGCTTAGGCTCCCCCATAGGTCAGCCCCAGCATTTT
CASSLGSPIGQPQHF
>-|16|TRBV7-3|-|TRBJ2-2
TGTGCCAGCAGCTTACGACAGCCCTTGAACACCGGGGAGCTGTTTTTT
CASSLRQPLNTGELFF
>-|13|TRBV10-3|-|TRBJ1-6
TGTGCCATCAGTACAGGGATGGATTCACCCCTCCACTTT
CAISTGMDSPLHF
>few|13|TRBV7-9|-|TRBJ2-5
TGTGCCAGCAGTAGGATAAACAAAGAGACCCAGTACTTC
CASSRINKETQYF
>few|14|TRBV5-5|-|TRBJ2-5
TGTGCCAGCAGCGCTACAGGGTCGTTCGAGACCCAGTACTTC
CASSATGSFETQYF
>-|14|TRBV12-3/TRBV12-4|-|TRBJ1-4
TGTGCCAGCAGTTTTCGGGGGGCAGAAGAAAAACTGTTTTTT
CASSFRGAEEKLFF
>-|13|TRBV29-1|TRBD1|TRBJ2-5
TGCAGCGTGCAAACAGGGGGATATGAGACCCAGTACTTC
CSVQTGGYETQYF
>-|15|TRBV20-1|-|TRBJ2-3
TGCAGTGCTGGCTCCAGCAGCGGTAGCACAGATACGCAGTATTTT
CSAGSSSGSTDTQYF
>many|16|TRBV7-3|TRBD2|TRBJ2-1
TGTGCCAGCAGCCGGACTAGCGGGGGGTCGCACAATGAGCAGTTCTTC
CASSRTSGGSHNEQFF
>few|13|TRBV9|-|TRBJ2-7
TGTGCCAGCAGCCGCCGAGCCTCCGGCGAGCAGTACTTC
CASSRRASGEQYF
>few|16|TRBV20-1|-|TRBJ2-2
TGCAGTGCTAGAGCCCCCGGGGGCGGCTTCACCGGGGAGCTGTTTTTT
CSARAPGGGFTGELFF